These 21 T cell receptor beta chains came from one sample sequenced in a study of CD4 T cells in relation to SARS-CoV-2 and coronaviruses. Before the COVID-19 pandemic, during about 2010-2019, CD4+ T cells were taken from unexposed donors. The cells were cultured for approximately ten days before CD4+ T cells were isolated. The repertoire was sequenced with immunoSEQ multiplex PCR; TCRdb's copy has only in-frame clones and lacks some. Among around 24,000 clones listed, over 60% were seen once. Their specific antigens are unknown. Sequencing input: CD4+ T cells from PBMCs, cultured in vitro. The receptors were sampled from a human donor in good health.

This chain links TRBV6-2 or TRBV6-3 with TRBJ2-3; maybe TRBD1 (5 bases). The CDR3 extends over 11 amino acids. V lost 4 bases and J lost 6, with 5 bases in between. CDR1 is MNHEY and CDR2 is SVGEGT in the germline V gene. CDR3 residues: CASSSGDTQYF. In nucleotides, the CDR3 is TGTGCCAGCAGTTCAGGGGATACGCAGTATTTT.

The chain recombines TRBV18 with TRBJ1-2, with D possibly matching TRBD1 (5 bases). The CDR3 is 14 residues long. Trimming shortened V by 0 bases and J by 7 bases, and 12 bases separated the two germline ends. CDR1 and CDR2 (germline): KGHSH, LQKENI. The CDR3 here is CASSPPRDFGGYTF. CDR3 sequence (DNA): TGTGCCAGCTCACCACCCAGGGATTTTGGTGGCTACACCTTC.

The rearrangement links TRBV6-2 or TRBV6-3 to TRBJ1-5; D is possibly TRBD1 (5 bases). V lost 6 bases to trimming and J lost 11 bases, with 11 bases between them. CDR1 is MNHEY and CDR2 is SVGEGT in the germline V gene. The CDR3 covers 11 residues. The CDR3 bases are TGTGCCAGCAGCCACGGAGGGGCCCAGCATTTT. This translates into CASSHGGAQHF.

The chain recombines TRBV3-1 (or the pseudogene TRBV3-2) with TRBJ1-1; TRBD1 is a possible D gene (5 bases). Between the trimmed V and J ends, which lost 1 base and 5 bases, there was a span of 11 bases. The V gene's germline CDR1 is LGHDT and CDR2 YNNKEL (reference sequence). This CDR3 region has 14 residues. The CDR3 here is CASSQVSRATEAFF. In DNA, the CDR3 is TGTGCCAGCAGCCAAGTTTCCAGGGCAACTGAAGCTTTCTTT.

This clone has more than one count but fewer than ten. The J gene is TRBJ2-7, the V gene TRBV7-2; D is ambiguous. V lost 5 bases and J lost 2, with 16 bases in between. The CDR3 has 15 amino acids. Germline loops: CDR1 SGHTA, CDR2 FQGNSA. As DNA, the CDR3 is TGTGCCAGCAGCCCCGTGTTAGGGTCGACCTACGAGCAGTACTTC. Its protein product is CASSPVLGSTYEQYF.

As concerns this clone: The sample carries other DNA sequences with the same CDR3. This chain uses TRBV11-2 with TRBJ2-7, with 7 bases lining up with TRBD1. Germline V CDR1 and CDR2: SGHAT, FQNNGV. This CDR3 region has 14 residues. V gave up 5 bases and J gave up 4 bases; unmatched junction bases: 8. The DNA of the CDR3 is TGTGCCAGCAGCCCCCTAGCAGGGGGATACGAGCAGTACTTC. Its translation is CASSPLAGGYEQYF.

The genes are TRBV5-6 and TRBJ1-4; 7 nucleotides line up with TRBD1. CDR3 size: 16 residues. The J segment lost 1 base and the V segment lost 6 bases, leaving 9 bases of the junction unmatched. Germline lookup yields CDR1 SGHDT and CDR2 YYEEEE. The CDR3 sequence: CASKVERGLTNEKLFF. CDR3 bases: TGTGCCAGCAAGGTGGAGAGGGGGCTAACTAATGAAAAACTGTTTTTT.

This sequence joins TRBV7-2 and TRBJ1-2; TRBD1 aligns across 7 bases. V lost 0 bases to trimming and J lost 8 bases; unmatched junction nucleotides: 6. CDR3 length: 14 amino acids. The germline gives CDR1 SGHTA, CDR2 FQGNSA. The CDR3 DNA reads as TGTGCCAGCAGCTTAGCCGACAGGGCCGGGGGCTACACCTTC. As protein: CASSLADRAGGYTF.

This clone has a handful of counts. A junction end diverges from the germline sequence, so it may reflect a read error. The CDR3 DNA sequence: TGTGCTAGCAGCTTAGATACCGGGTTATACAATGAGCAGTTCTTC. It encodes CASSLDTGLYNEQFF. The V and J genes are TRBV7-7 and TRBJ2-1; D is unresolved. There are 15 residues in the CDR3. Germline V lookup: CDR1 SSHAT, CDR2 FNYEAQ (reference sequence).

The chain joins TRBV5-4 to TRBJ2-7; D is ambiguous. The CDR3 is 13 amino acids. Per the germline V gene, CDR1 is SGHNT and CDR2 is YYREEE (reference sequence). V gave up 7 bases and J gave up 0 bases, with 11 bases separating them. This CDR3 reads CASAGLSSYEQYF. CDR3 DNA sequence: TGTGCCAGCGCCGGGCTAAGCTCCTACGAGCAGTACTTC.

J is TRBJ2-1 and V is TRBV13; the match to TRBD1 covers 8 bases. The CDR3 totals 15 residues. J was trimmed by 9 bases and V by 5 bases; bases with no gene match: 12. The V gene's germline CDR1 is PRHDT and CDR2 FYEKMQ (reference sequence). The CDR3, as DNA: TGTGCCAGCAGCCGGGCCTCAACAGGGGGAAGTGAGCAGTTCTTC. Protein sequence: CASSRASTGGSEQFF.

This clone was counted a single time. The chain combines TRBV4-1 with TRBJ2-1; a weak D match, TRBD2 (7 bases). V was pared by 1 base and J by 4 bases, with 20 bases between. CDR1 is MGHRA, CDR2 YSYEKL, per germline. The CDR3 sequence is 18 residues long. CDR3 residues: CASSQALGGGMGYNEQFF. CDR3 sequence (DNA): TGCGCCAGCAGCCAAGCCTTAGGGGGGGGGATGGGGTACAATGAGCAGTTCTTC.

This chain links TRBV5-1 with TRBJ2-7, with TRBD1 matching 7 bases. CDR1 is SGHRS and CDR2 is YFSETQ in the germline V gene. After removal of 4 bases from V and 2 bases from J, the junction contained 6 bases not matched to a gene. CDR3 length equals 14 residues. The CDR3 DNA reads TGCGCCAGCAGCACTCGGACAGGCCCCTACGAGCAGTACTTC. It yields the protein CASSTRTGPYEQYF.

CDR3 DNA sequence: TGCGCCAGCAGCGATTCCCGGGGCCCAGATACGCAGTATTTT. Protein: CASSDSRGPDTQYF. The rearrangement joins TRBV5-1 to TRBJ2-3, with D possibly being TRBD1 or TRBD2 (5 bases each). Between the trimmed V and J ends, which lost 4 bases and 4 bases, there was a span of 13 bases. There are 14 residues in the CDR3. Germline-derived CDR1 and CDR2 are SGHRS and YFSETQ.

This clone was counted between two and nine times. The chain has TRBV16 and TRBJ1-4; the match to TRBD1 covers 10 bases. The CDR3 is 19 residues long. The germline CDR1 and CDR2 sequences are KGHSY and FQNENV. Trimming took 5 bases from V and 7 from J; bases not matched to a gene: 19. The DNA of the CDR3 is TGTGCCAGCAGCTCCCGGGACAGGGGCCTTACGGGGCTTGTTGAAAAACTGTTTTTT. This encodes CASSSRDRGLTGLVEKLFF.

The V and J genes are TRBV11-2 and TRBJ2-7, with 7 positions matching TRBD2. Germline values: CDR1 SGHAT, CDR2 FQNNGV. The CDR3 sequence is 13 residues long. With V trimmed by 0 bases and J by 12 bases, 8 bases remained unmatched. CDR3 bases: TGTGCCAGCAGCTTAGATCGACTAGCAGATCTGTACTTC. This codes for CASSLDRLADLYF.

The table lists this clone with a few counts. The chain uses TRBV27 and TRBJ2-5; 10 bases are shared with TRBD1. The CDR3 totals 18 residues. CDR1 and CDR2 (germline): MNHEY, SMNVEV (reference sequence). V lost 5 bases, J lost 4 bases, and 16 bases stayed unmatched. The CDR3 coding sequence is TGTGCCAGCAGTCCTAAAATCCCTAGACAGGGGGCCGGAGAGACCCAGTACTTC. This translates into CASSPKIPRQGAGETQYF.

This clone was seen only a few times. The CDR3 loop is CASNLGAYNEQFF. For the CDR3, the DNA is TGTGCCAGCAATCTGGGGGCTTACAATGAGCAGTTCTTC. This chain links TRBV12-3 or TRBV12-4 with TRBJ2-1; D might be TRBD1 (6 bases). Trimming cost V 7 bases and J 4 bases, with 11 bases left between them. The CDR3 length is 13 residues.

This rearrangement joins TRBV18 to TRBJ1-5; D gene unclear. Germline loops: CDR1 KGHSH, CDR2 LQKENI. Trimming took 4 bases from V and 3 from J, leaving 4 bases between them. The CDR3 covers 12 residues. CDR3 residues: CASSLPNQPQHF. The CDR3 region has the DNA TGTGCCAGCTCACTTCCCAATCAGCCCCAGCATTTT.

The V and J genes are TRBV19 and TRBJ1-2; 8 bases fit TRBD1. With V trimmed by 4 bases and J by 2 bases, 6 bases remained unmatched. Germline V gene sequence: CDR1 LNHDA, CDR2 SQIVND (reference sequence). The CDR3 sequence is 15 residues long. CDR3 nucleotides: TGTGCCAGTAGTAGCGGGACAGGTGGAAACTATGGCTACACCTTC. Protein: CASSSGTGGNYGYTF.

This clone occurred once. This chain uses TRBV7-9 with TRBJ2-5; no reliable D call. Germline V gives CDR1 SEHNR, CDR2 FQNEAQ (reference sequence). V lost 0 bases and J lost 9, with 11 bases in between. CDR3 size: 13 residues. The CDR3 region has the DNA TGTGCCAGCAGCTTAGCCCAAAGGTGGGCCCAGTACTTC. Translated: CASSLAQRWAQYF.